This T cell receptor (beta chain) was obtained from a study of T cell responses to AZD1222 COVID-19 vaccine. CDR1 LGHNT and CDR2 FRNRAP come from the germline V gene. Deletions cut 6 bases from V and 8 bases from J, with 13 bases between. There are 12 residues in the CDR3. The repertoire was sequenced with immunoSEQ multiplex PCR; TCRdb's copy has only in-frame clones and lacks some. The sample includes about 160,000 clones, approximately 90% of them seen just once. The study's findings and limits: Receipt of two AZD1222 doses was followed by a rise in Spike-specific TCR breadth and depth. Recipients of AZD1222 seropositive at baseline numbered only 6 or 7. Spike-spanning, vaccine-associated CD4 TCRs were dominant at 160-218 and 743-854.

As concerns this clone: Its antigen is not known.

This sequence originates from an adult in good health. The V call is TRBV12-5, the J call TRBJ1-1; no reliable D call. Specimen: peripheral blood, collected on day 0 of AZD1222 vaccination. The CDR3 sequence is CASGAGIREAFF. The CDR3 DNA is TGTGCTAGTGGGGCGGGGATCAGGGAAGCTTTCTTT.